Listed below are T cell receptor beta chains from one sample, sequenced in a study of blood T cell repertoires in COVID-19. Some clones are missing from TCRdb's copy, which holds only in-frame ones; the method was immunoSEQ multiplex PCR. Of just under 55,000 clones listed, about nine tenths were seen once; the top ten hold just under 8.5%. Sequencing input: peripheral blood. These TCRs come from a woman aged 40 to 50 with active COVID-19. The CDR3 runs from the conserved cysteine through the conserved F or W. A D gene is named only where the DNA matches it firmly. Expanded clones get a size class; other rows say once, few or many, or leave the size out.

j_call v_call d_call clone_size cdr3_aa cdr3_nt
TRBJ2-7 TRBV5-1 TRBD2 once CASSPEGVSGGWNEQYF TGCGCCAGCAGTCCTGAAGGGGTTAGCGGGGGTTGGAACGAGCAGTACTTC
TRBJ2-7 TRBV9 NA NA CASSVEGGPEQYF TGTGCCAGCAGCGTGGAAGGCGGCCCCGAGCAGTACTTC
TRBJ2-7 TRBV11-3 TRBD1 NA CASSIGQGRNYEQYF TGTGCCAGCAGCATTGGACAGGGGAGGAACTACGAGCAGTACTTC
TRBJ1-6 TRBV11-2 NA NA CASSLDWGQGPLHF TGTGCCAGCAGCTTAGATTGGGGGCAGGGGCCCCTCCACTTT
TRBJ2-1 TRBV3-1/TRBV3-2 NA NA CASSSPLDEQFF TGTGCCAGCAGCTCCCCGTTAGATGAGCAGTTCTTC
TRBJ1-4 TRBV11-2 NA NA CASSLGTGGTPNEKLFF TGTGCCAGCAGCTTAGGAACGGGTGGGACACCAAATGAAAAACTGTTTTTT
TRBJ1-4 TRBV2 TRBD1 NA CATLQGTQGKLFF TGTGCCACGCTACAGGGGACCCAGGGAAAACTGTTTTTT
TRBJ2-7 TRBV27 TRBD1 once CASTRTGTYEQYF TGTGCCAGCACCAGGACAGGGACCTACGAGCAGTACTTC
TRBJ2-1 TRBV2 NA NA CASSEMAGSSYNEQFF TGTGCCAGCAGTGAAATGGCTGGGAGCTCCTACAATGAGCAGTTCTTC
TRBJ1-2 TRBV19 TRBD1 NA CASSPGTGYGYTF TGTGCCAGTAGCCCCGGGACAGGCTATGGCTACACCTTC
TRBJ2-1 TRBV12-3/TRBV12-4 NA NA CASSIRQVGEQFF TGTGCCAGCAGTATAAGACAGGTCGGTGAGCAGTTCTTC
TRBJ2-3 TRBV18 TRBD1 NA CASSLRGLFSVDTQYF TGTGCCAGCTCACTCAGGGGGCTGTTTTCGGTGGATACGCAGTATTTT
TRBJ2-3 TRBV14 NA NA CASSHLQGLPDTQYF TGTGCCAGCAGCCACCTACAGGGCCTGCCAGATACGCAGTATTTT
TRBJ1-1 TRBV11-3 NA NA CASSPRQPLNTEAFF TGTGCCAGCAGCCCTAGGCAACCCTTGAACACTGAAGCTTTCTTT
TRBJ2-6 TRBV7-9 NA NA CASSLSGSGANVLTF TGTGCCAGCAGCTTATCAGGCTCTGGGGCCAACGTCCTGACTTTC
TRBJ2-7 TRBV20-1 NA NA CSARDAVEQYF TGCAGTGCTAGAGACGCAGTCGAGCAGTACTTC
TRBJ2-7 TRBV9 TRBD2 NA CASSVGDTQRGGGYEQYF TGTGCCAGCAGCGTAGGGGACACCCAGCGGGGGGGAGGGTACGAGCAGTACTTC
TRBJ2-5 TRBV14 NA once CASSQVSLETQYF TGTGCCAGCAGCCAAGTCAGTTTAGAGACCCAGTACTTC
TRBJ2-2 TRBV6-6 TRBD1 NA CASSYIQGTNTGELFF TGTGCCAGCAGTTATATACAGGGGACGAACACCGGGGAGCTGTTTTTT
TRBJ2-1 TRBV7-8 TRBD2 once CASSLLAGGPSEQFF TGTGCCAGCAGCTTGCTAGCGGGGGGGCCCAGTGAGCAGTTCTTC
TRBJ2-5 TRBV5-4 TRBD1 NA CASSSKQGYQETQYF TGTGCCAGCAGCAGTAAACAGGGGTACCAAGAGACCCAGTACTTC
TRBJ1-2 TRBV9 NA once CASSVGVEIHYGYTF TGTGCCAGCAGCGTAGGGGTGGAGATACACTATGGCTACACCTTC
TRBJ2-7 TRBV7-2 TRBD1 NA CASSGTRQGVGEQYF TGTGCCAGCAGCGGTACTCGACAGGGGGTGGGGGAGCAGTACTTC
TRBJ1-1 TRBV5-6 NA NA CASSLAGWGSAQAFF TGTGCCAGCAGCTTGGCGGGGTGGGGTTCCGCTCAAGCTTTCTTT
TRBJ2-5 TRBV10-2 NA NA CASLSRQTGQETQYF TGCGCCAGCTTAAGTAGACAGACAGGTCAAGAGACCCAGTACTTC
TRBJ2-7 TRBV11-3 TRBD1 NA CASSRDQTGAGYEQYF TGTGCCAGCAGCCGCGATCAGACAGGGGCGGGCTACGAGCAGTACTTC
TRBJ2-3 TRBV11-3 NA NA CASSPAGPDTQYF TGTGCCAGCAGCCCCGCGGGGCCAGATACGCAGTATTTT
TRBJ2-1 TRBV19 TRBD1 NA CASSIIGQGPLSEQFF TGTGCCAGTAGTATCATAGGACAGGGACCCCTCAGTGAGCAGTTCTTC
TRBJ2-5 TRBV19 TRBD2 NA CASSIPGLAQETQYF TGTGCCAGTAGTATACCGGGACTAGCCCAAGAGACCCAGTACTTC
TRBJ2-3 TRBV9 TRBD1 NA CASSVGTGIPTDTQYF TGTGCCAGCAGCGTAGGGACAGGGATACCCACAGATACGCAGTATTTT
TRBJ1-1 TRBV12-2 NA few CASRLAGTLLPYQRAFF TGTGCAAGTCGCTTAGCAGGGACATTACTACCCTATCAAAGAGCTTTCTTT
TRBJ2-2 TRBV11-3 TRBD1 NA CASSRTGHGELFF TGTGCCAGCAGCCGGACAGGCCACGGGGAGCTGTTTTTT
TRBJ1-2 TRBV10-1 TRBD1 NA CANYRGRNYGYTF TGCGCCAACTACAGGGGGCGGAACTATGGCTACACCTTC
TRBJ2-7 TRBV3-1/TRBV3-2 NA NA CASTRRQATYEQYF TGTGCCAGCACCCGGCGACAGGCGACCTACGAGCAGTACTTC
TRBJ1-2 TRBV3-1/TRBV3-2 NA few CASSQEARFGASTF TGTGCCAGCAGCCAAGAGGCTAGGTTTGGGGCGAGTACCTTC
TRBJ1-6 TRBV2 NA NA CASSEQQAYNSPLHF TGTGCCAGCAGTGAACAACAGGCGTATAATTCACCCCTCCACTTT
TRBJ1-4 TRBV9 NA NA CASSPVQGANEKLFF TGTGCCAGCAGCCCCGTACAGGGTGCTAATGAAAAACTGTTTTTT
TRBJ2-7 TRBV2 NA once CASSERSQSYEQYF TGTGCCAGCAGTGAACGCTCGCAGTCCTACGAGCAGTACTTC
TRBJ2-5 TRBV15 TRBD1 NA CATSRRTGLYQETQYF TGTGCCACCAGCAGGAGGACAGGGCTGTACCAAGAGACCCAGTACTTC
TRBJ1-1 TRBV6-5 NA NA CASSYIIAGSNTEAFF TGTGCCAGCAGTTACATAATTGCGGGTTCAAACACTGAAGCTTTCTTT
TRBJ2-3 TRBV6-5 TRBD2 NA CASSYSRTRDTQYF TGTGCCAGCAGTTACTCGAGGACTAGAGATACGCAGTATTTT
TRBJ2-7 TRBV5-6 NA NA CASSLTGSYEQYF TGTGCCAGCAGCTTGACAGGGTCCTACGAGCAGTACTTC
TRBJ1-3 TRBV6-1 TRBD1 NA CASSERDRSSGNTIYF TGTGCCAGCAGTGAAAGGGACAGAAGCTCTGGAAACACCATATATTTT
TRBJ2-5 TRBV7-2 NA NA CASSLVAAGPQETQYF TGTGCCAGCAGCTTAGTAGCGGCGGGGCCCCAAGAGACCCAGTACTTC
TRBJ1-1 TRBV5-1 NA NA CASSLTSMNTEAFF TGCGCCAGCAGCTTGACCTCTATGAACACTGAAGCTTTCTTT
TRBJ1-2 TRBV5-1 NA NA CASSLGDYGYTF TGCGCCAGCAGCTTGGGCGACTATGGCTACACCTTC
TRBJ2-2 TRBV4-2 NA NA CASSQEVAFTGELFF TGTGCCAGCAGCCAGGAGGTTGCTTTCACCGGGGAGCTGTTTTTT
TRBJ1-3 TRBV7-9 NA NA CASSLEGQGVGNTIYF TGTGCCAGCAGCTTAGAGGGCCAGGGCGTAGGAAACACCATATATTTT
TRBJ1-2 TRBV9 NA NA CASSVGRLGHSGGHFYGYTF TGTGCCAGCAGCGTAGGCAGGTTGGGGCACTCGGGGGGCCACTTCTATGGCTACACCTTC
TRBJ1-2 TRBV5-4 NA NA CASLEARGTYGYTF TGTGCCAGCTTGGAGGCTCGGGGAACCTATGGCTACACCTTC
TRBJ1-2 TRBV3-1/TRBV3-2 TRBD1 medium-sized CASSQDGGRTGNYGYTF TGTGCCAGCAGCCAAGATGGGGGCCGGACAGGGAACTATGGCTACACCTTC
TRBJ2-2 TRBV3-1/TRBV3-2 TRBD2 NA CASSPRVASGGPQRTGELFF TGTGCCAGCAGCCCTCGGGTGGCTAGCGGGGGCCCCCAGCGTACCGGGGAGCTGTTTTTT
TRBJ2-5 TRBV6-6 NA NA CASSYSEAGTQYF TGTGCCAGCAGTTACTCCGAAGCGGGGACCCAGTACTTC
TRBJ2-7 TRBV6-1 NA few CASSESNYEQYF TGTGCCAGCAGTGAGAGCAACTACGAGCAGTACTTC
TRBJ2-7 TRBV5-1 TRBD1 NA CASSLTTGEHYEQYF TGCGCCAGCAGCCTGACGACAGGGGAACACTACGAGCAGTACTTC
TRBJ2-5 TRBV4-1 TRBD1 NA CASSKQGIETQYF TGCGCCAGCAGCAAACAGGGGATTGAGACCCAGTACTTC
TRBJ2-7 TRBV5-4 TRBD1 NA CASSQGQGGSYEQYF TGTGCCAGCAGCCAGGGACAGGGGGGGTCCTACGAGCAGTACTTC
TRBJ2-7 TRBV6-6 TRBD2 NA CASSPGTSGSYEQYF TGTGCCAGCAGTCCCGGGACTAGCGGCTCCTACGAGCAGTACTTC
TRBJ2-7 TRBV7-2 NA NA CASSLVADRSYEQYF TGTGCCAGCAGCTTAGTAGCGGACCGCTCCTACGAGCAGTACTTC
TRBJ2-1 TRBV5-1 NA NA CASSFTGDSYNEQFF TGCGCCAGCAGCTTTACAGGAGACTCCTACAATGAGCAGTTCTTC